One sample yielded the 8 T cell receptor beta chains listed below, sequenced in a study of blood T cell repertoires in COVID-19. The data were produced by immunoSEQ multiplex PCR, yet TCRdb's version contains in-frame clones alone and is incomplete. The sample records 200,000 to 250,000 clones, 70% to 90% being singletons. The sequencing sample was made of peripheral blood. The receptors stem from a man aged 25 to 40 with COVID-19, enrolled during active disease.

The V and J genes are TRBV24-1 and TRBJ2-7; tentatively, D is TRBD2 (5 bases). V was clipped by 9 bases and J by 8 bases, with 16 bases between them. The germline V gene encodes CDR1 KGHDR and CDR2 SFDVKD. The CDR3 runs 12 residues. CDR3 bases: TGTGCCACCGGAACAGAGTCGACTAAGCAGTACTTC. It yields the protein CATGTESTKQYF.

This clone was counted a single time. V gene TRBV10-3 combines with J gene TRBJ1-1, with D tentatively TRBD1 (6 bases). This CDR3 is 13 amino acids long. CDR1 is ENHRY, CDR2 SYGVKD, per germline. V shed 6 bases and J shed 11 bases, with 19 bases lying between them. As DNA, the CDR3 is TGTGCCATCAGGGCCCAGGGGAAGTACGGGGCTTTCTTT. Its translation is CAIRAQGKYGAFF.

The chain couples TRBV5-1 to TRBJ2-7; TRBD2 matches at 8 bases. CDR3 size: 14 residues. The V and J ends lost 1 base and 6 bases, in that order; junction bases with no gene match: 6. Germline-derived CDR1 and CDR2 are SGHRS and YFSETQ. CDR3: CASSLTSGLLEQYF. DNA of the CDR3: TGCGCCAGCAGCTTGACTAGCGGTCTGCTCGAGCAGTACTTC.

The genes are TRBV3-1 (or the pseudogene TRBV3-2) and TRBJ1-4; TRBD1 might be the D (5 bases). Germline V gives CDR1 LGHDT, CDR2 YNNKEL (reference sequence). The V gene lost 3 bases and the J gene lost 2 bases, with 16 bases spanning the gap. The CDR3 loop spans 17 amino acids. The CDR3, as DNA: TGTGCCAGCAGCCAGCCCCCGGGACTTTTCACTAATGAAAAACTGTTTTTT. It is translated as CASSQPPGLFTNEKLFF.

The chain joins TRBV6-2 or TRBV6-3 to TRBJ1-1; no firm D call. CDR1 MNHEY and CDR2 SVGEGT come from the germline V gene. This CDR3 is built from 15 residues. The V and J ends lost 0 bases and 4 bases respectively, with 12 bases between them. This CDR3 reads CASSYSVTGGTEAFF. In nucleotides, the CDR3 is TGTGCCAGCAGTTACTCCGTCACCGGCGGCACTGAAGCTTTCTTT.

The chain uses TRBV6-5 and TRBJ2-7, with 9 bases that match TRBD1. After removal of 5 bases from V and 4 bases from J, the junction contained 9 bases not matched to a gene. Germline values: CDR1 MNHEY, CDR2 SVGAGI. The CDR3 is 15 amino acids. CDR3 nucleotides: TGTGCCAGCAGTAGCACAGGGGGCTCTGGATACGAGCAGTACTTC. As protein: CASSSTGGSGYEQYF.

DNA of the CDR3: TGTGCCAGCAGCACCTCTAGCGGGACGGACGAGCAGTACTTC. It encodes CASSTSSGTDEQYF. V usage is TRBV7-2 and J usage is TRBJ2-7; 9 bases line up with TRBD2. Germline CDR1 is SGHTA and CDR2 is FQGNSA. V lost 5 bases to trimming and J lost 5 bases; unmatched junction nucleotides: 7. CDR3 length: 14 amino acids.

This sequence joins TRBV6-5 and TRBJ2-7; TRBD1 is a possible D gene (6 bases). The V gene's germline CDR1 is MNHEY and CDR2 SVGAGI. V lost 9 bases, J lost 4 bases, and 22 bases lay in between. The CDR3 is made up of 15 amino acids. CDR3: CASIKTQGSIYEQYF. CDR3 nucleotides: TGTGCCAGTATCAAAACCCAGGGGTCGATTTACGAGCAGTACTTC.